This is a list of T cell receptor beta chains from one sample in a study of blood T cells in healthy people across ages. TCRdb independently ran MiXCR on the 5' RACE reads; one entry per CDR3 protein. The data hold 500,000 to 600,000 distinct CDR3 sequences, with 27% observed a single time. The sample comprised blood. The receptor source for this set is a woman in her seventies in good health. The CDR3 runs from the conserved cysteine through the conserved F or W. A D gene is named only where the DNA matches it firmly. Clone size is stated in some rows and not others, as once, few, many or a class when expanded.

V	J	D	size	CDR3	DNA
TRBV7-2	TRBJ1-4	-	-	CASSPGPPTFNEKLFF	TGTGCCAGCAGCCCGGGACCGCCAACCTTTAATGAAAAACTGTTTTTT
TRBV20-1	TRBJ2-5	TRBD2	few	CSARRGTSRETQYF	TGCAGTGCTAGACGCGGGACTAGTCGAGAGACCCAGTACTTC
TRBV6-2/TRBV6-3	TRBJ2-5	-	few	CASSYSNWGAVETQYF	TGTGCCAGCAGTTACTCGAATTGGGGCGCGGTAGAGACCCAGTACTTC
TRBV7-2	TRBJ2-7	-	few	CASSSDGGSYEQYF	TGTGCCAGCAGCTCGGACGGAGGCTCCTACGAGCAGTACTTC
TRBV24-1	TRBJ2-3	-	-	CATSGFTGSEYTDTQYF	TGTGCCACCAGTGGATTTACAGGGTCTGAGTATACAGATACGCAGTATTTT
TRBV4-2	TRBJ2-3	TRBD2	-	CASSPLAASGSTDTQYF	TGTGCCAGCAGCCCACTGGCGGCTAGCGGTAGCACAGATACGCAGTATTTT
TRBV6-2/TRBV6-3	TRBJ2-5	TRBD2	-	CASSPRASGTQETQYF	TGTGCCAGCAGCCCCCGGGCTAGCGGGACACAAGAGACCCAGTACTTC
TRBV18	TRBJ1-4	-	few	CASSPADVGAGEKLFF	TGTGCCAGCTCACCAGCTGATGTGGGGGCCGGTGAAAAACTGTTTTTT
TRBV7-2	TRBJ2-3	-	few	CASQAALTDTQYF	TGTGCCAGCCAAGCTGCCCTCACAGATACGCAGTATTTT
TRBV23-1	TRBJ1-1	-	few	CASSQSLGGTEAFF	TGCGCCAGCAGTCAATCACTCGGCGGGACTGAAGCTTTCTTT